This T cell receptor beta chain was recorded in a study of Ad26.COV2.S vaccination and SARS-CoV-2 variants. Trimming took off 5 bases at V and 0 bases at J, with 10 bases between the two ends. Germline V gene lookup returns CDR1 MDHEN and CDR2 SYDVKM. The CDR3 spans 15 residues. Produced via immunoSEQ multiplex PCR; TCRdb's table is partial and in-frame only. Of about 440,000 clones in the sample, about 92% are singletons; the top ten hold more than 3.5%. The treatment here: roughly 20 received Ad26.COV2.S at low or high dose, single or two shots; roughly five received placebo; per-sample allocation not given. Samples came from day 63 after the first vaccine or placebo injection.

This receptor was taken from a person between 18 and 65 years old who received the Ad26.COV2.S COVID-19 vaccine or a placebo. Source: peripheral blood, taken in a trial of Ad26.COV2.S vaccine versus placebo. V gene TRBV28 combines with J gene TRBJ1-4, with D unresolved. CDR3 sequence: CASSPQVATNEKLFF. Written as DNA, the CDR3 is TGTGCCAGCAGTCCCCAGGTGGCAACTAATGAAAAACTGTTTTTT.